This is a list of T cell receptor beta chains from one sample in a study of graft-versus-host responses after intestinal transplantation. No cognate antigen is known for these TCRs. Only in-frame clones appear in the TCRdb table, and some are missing; sequencing was by immunoSEQ multiplex PCR. The sample lists roughly 70,000 clones, approximately 84% occurring once. The sequencing used unstimulated CD4+ T cells sorted from spleen or lymph node cells, collected before transplant. These receptor sequences come from a human donor who was the organ donor for an intestinal transplant. Each CDR3 is given with its conserved first and last residue. The order of the fields is CDR3 DNA, CDR3 protein, J gene, V gene, clone size, D gene. A D gene is named only where the DNA matches it firmly. The size field is filled for only some rows; it gives once, few, many or a size class.

CDR3 DNA: TGTGCCAGCAGCCAAGTCGCGGGGGACTCCACAGATACGCAGTATTTT
CDR3 protein: CASSQVAGDSTDTQYF
J gene: TRBJ2-3
V gene: TRBV14
clone size: NA
D gene: TRBD2

CDR3 DNA: TGTGCCAGCAGCGTCGACAGGGCCAACCTCTGGGGCTACACCTTC
CDR3 protein: CASSVDRANLWGYTF
J gene: TRBJ1-2
V gene: TRBV7-8
clone size: NA
D gene: TRBD1

CDR3 DNA: TGTGCCAGCAGCTTGGTCGCGGGACCGAGGAATGAAAAACTGTTTTTT
CDR3 protein: CASSLVAGPRNEKLFF
J gene: TRBJ1-4
V gene: TRBV5-6
clone size: few
D gene: NA

CDR3 DNA: TGTGCCAGCAGCGCAAACACGGGACAGGGGAAGGCCGGGGAGCTGTTTTTT
CDR3 protein: CASSANTGQGKAGELFF
J gene: TRBJ2-2
V gene: TRBV9
clone size: NA
D gene: TRBD1

CDR3 DNA: TGTGCCAGCAGCTTGCCCCTTTCACCCCTCCACTTT
CDR3 protein: CASSLPLSPLHF
J gene: TRBJ1-6
V gene: TRBV5-4
clone size: NA
D gene: NA

CDR3 DNA: TGTGCCAGCAGCTTGGGCAGGGACAGGGCAGGTGAAGCTTTCTTT
CDR3 protein: CASSLGRDRAGEAFF
J gene: TRBJ1-1
V gene: TRBV11-2
clone size: NA
D gene: TRBD1

CDR3 DNA: TGCAGCGTTGCGGTGAACACTGAAGCTTTCTTT
CDR3 protein: CSVAVNTEAFF
J gene: TRBJ1-1
V gene: TRBV29-1
clone size: NA
D gene: NA

CDR3 DNA: TGTGCCAGCACTCAGGGCGGCCCTATGGTAGGCTACACCTTC
CDR3 protein: CASTQGGPMVGYTF
J gene: TRBJ1-2
V gene: TRBV28
clone size: once
D gene: NA

CDR3 DNA: TGTGCCAGCAGTGAACAGGGGGATTCACCCCTCCACTTT
CDR3 protein: CASSEQGDSPLHF
J gene: TRBJ1-6
V gene: TRBV6-1
clone size: NA
D gene: TRBD1

CDR3 DNA: TGTGCCACCAGAGGGGGTCCCGGGGAGCTGTTTTTT
CDR3 protein: CATRGGPGELFF
J gene: TRBJ2-2
V gene: TRBV6-5
clone size: few
D gene: NA

CDR3 DNA: TGTGCCAGCAGCGTAGGGGTGGGACAGGATCCTGAAAAACTGTTTTTT
CDR3 protein: CASSVGVGQDPEKLFF
J gene: TRBJ1-4
V gene: TRBV9
clone size: NA
D gene: TRBD1

CDR3 DNA: TGTGCCATCAGTGGGACTAGCGGGGGGGCTGAGCAGTTCTTC
CDR3 protein: CAISGTSGGAEQFF
J gene: TRBJ2-1
V gene: TRBV10-3
clone size: NA
D gene: TRBD2

CDR3 DNA: TGTGCCAGCACCATCCGGGGGGACATGAACACTGAAGCTTTCTTT
CDR3 protein: CASTIRGDMNTEAFF
J gene: TRBJ1-1
V gene: TRBV11-1
clone size: NA
D gene: NA

CDR3 DNA: TGTGCCAGCAGCCGCGTGGGGGGTAATGAAAAACTGTTTTTT
CDR3 protein: CASSRVGGNEKLFF
J gene: TRBJ1-4
V gene: TRBV7-2
clone size: few
D gene: NA

CDR3 DNA: TGTGCCAGCAGTTTGATCAGCACTTCCCTGGGCTACTCTGGAAACACCATATATTTT
CDR3 protein: CASSLISTSLGYSGNTIYF
J gene: TRBJ1-3
V gene: TRBV27
clone size: NA
D gene: NA

CDR3 DNA: TGTGCCAGCTCCTTACCAGGGAGGGACACTGAAGCTTTCTTT
CDR3 protein: CASSLPGRDTEAFF
J gene: TRBJ1-1
V gene: TRBV18
clone size: NA
D gene: NA

CDR3 DNA: TGTGCCAGCAAAGGGGGTCGAGGGGAGACCCAGTACTTC
CDR3 protein: CASKGGRGETQYF
J gene: TRBJ2-5
V gene: TRBV6-9
clone size: NA
D gene: NA

CDR3 DNA: TGTGCCAGCGAGGTTGCTGGGGCCAACGTCCTGACTTTC
CDR3 protein: CASEVAGANVLTF
J gene: TRBJ2-6
V gene: TRBV2
clone size: NA
D gene: NA

CDR3 DNA: TGTGCCAGCAGCTTAGAGGGGAGTACCTATGGCTACACCTTC
CDR3 protein: CASSLEGSTYGYTF
J gene: TRBJ1-2
V gene: TRBV11-2
clone size: NA
D gene: NA

CDR3 DNA: TGTGCCAGCAGCCCCCGACAGGTATATGGCTACACCTTC
CDR3 protein: CASSPRQVYGYTF
J gene: TRBJ1-2
V gene: TRBV7-9
clone size: few
D gene: NA

CDR3 DNA: TGCAGCGGCCGGGACAGAGAAAGTTTTTCCTACAATGAGCAGTTCTTC
CDR3 protein: CSGRDRESFSYNEQFF
J gene: TRBJ2-1
V gene: TRBV29-1
clone size: NA
D gene: TRBD1

CDR3 DNA: TGTGCCAGTAGTATAGACACTTCCCATAGCAATCAGCCCCAGCATTTT
CDR3 protein: CASSIDTSHSNQPQHF
J gene: TRBJ1-5
V gene: TRBV19
clone size: NA
D gene: NA

CDR3 DNA: TGTGCCAGCAACCCCGGCGGGGGACTCTTTACAAGAGAGCAGTTCTTC
CDR3 protein: CASNPGGGLFTREQFF
J gene: TRBJ2-1
V gene: TRBV13
clone size: NA
D gene: TRBD2

CDR3 DNA: TGTGCCAGCAGTGAACTCAGGCAAGGGACCCAGTACTTC
CDR3 protein: CASSELRQGTQYF
J gene: TRBJ2-5
V gene: TRBV25-1
clone size: NA
D gene: NA

CDR3 DNA: TGTGCCAGCAGTCAGACAGCTACGAACGGCTACACCTTC
CDR3 protein: CASSQTATNGYTF
J gene: TRBJ1-2
V gene: TRBV7-2
clone size: NA
D gene: NA

CDR3 DNA: TGTGCCAGCAGCGCCATAGATCAGCCCCAGCATTTT
CDR3 protein: CASSAIDQPQHF
J gene: TRBJ1-5
V gene: TRBV28
clone size: NA
D gene: NA

CDR3 DNA: TGTGCCAGCAGGACGGAGGGGAGTGAGCAGTTCTTC
CDR3 protein: CASRTEGSEQFF
J gene: TRBJ2-1
V gene: TRBV6-1
clone size: NA
D gene: NA

CDR3 DNA: TGCGCCAGCAGCTTGTTCCCCGGGACAGGGGTAGGAGGCACTGAAGCTTTCTTT
CDR3 protein: CASSLFPGTGVGGTEAFF
J gene: TRBJ1-1
V gene: TRBV5-1
clone size: NA
D gene: TRBD1

CDR3 DNA: TGTGCCAGCAGCCGACAGGGTGGGAGCGGCTACACCTTC
CDR3 protein: CASSRQGGSGYTF
J gene: TRBJ1-2
V gene: TRBV7-2
clone size: NA
D gene: TRBD1

CDR3 DNA: TGCGCCAGCAGCCTAGAGACCCAGTACTTC
CDR3 protein: CASSLETQYF
J gene: TRBJ2-5
V gene: TRBV5-1
clone size: NA
D gene: NA

CDR3 DNA: TGCGCCAGCAGCCAAGAGCAGGGTAGAGGAGGCTACACCTTC
CDR3 protein: CASSQEQGRGGYTF
J gene: TRBJ1-2
V gene: TRBV4-3
clone size: once
D gene: NA

CDR3 DNA: TGTGCCAGCAGTGCCGACAGGGACCAGACCCAGTACTTC
CDR3 protein: CASSADRDQTQYF
J gene: TRBJ2-5
V gene: TRBV2
clone size: NA
D gene: TRBD1

CDR3 DNA: TGCACCAGCAGCCAAAATACTGGGGAGGGGTTTGGGACCCAGTACTTC
CDR3 protein: CTSSQNTGEGFGTQYF
J gene: TRBJ2-5
V gene: TRBV1
clone size: once
D gene: NA

CDR3 DNA: TGTGCCAGCAGAACAGGGGGCCATTCACCCCTCCACTTT
CDR3 protein: CASRTGGHSPLHF
J gene: TRBJ1-6
V gene: TRBV27
clone size: NA
D gene: TRBD1

CDR3 DNA: TGCGCCAGCAGCTTAAGGATCCAGGCTAGCGGGGACTACAATGAGCAGTTCTTC
CDR3 protein: CASSLRIQASGDYNEQFF
J gene: TRBJ2-1
V gene: TRBV5-1
clone size: NA
D gene: TRBD2

CDR3 DNA: TGTGCCATCAGTGCCCGCGAGGGAAAGGATCAGCCCCAGCATTTT
CDR3 protein: CAISAREGKDQPQHF
J gene: TRBJ1-5
V gene: TRBV10-3
clone size: NA
D gene: NA

CDR3 DNA: TGTGCCAGCAGTACCGGGACAGAGAACACTGAAGCTTTCTTT
CDR3 protein: CASSTGTENTEAFF
J gene: TRBJ1-1
V gene: TRBV6-5
clone size: NA
D gene: TRBD1

CDR3 DNA: TGTGCCAGCTCACCTCGAGTAAAGACTAGCGGGGGCACCGCGAACACCGGGGAGCTGTTTTTT
CDR3 protein: CASSPRVKTSGGTANTGELFF
J gene: TRBJ2-2
V gene: TRBV18
clone size: NA
D gene: TRBD2

CDR3 DNA: TGTGCCAGCAGCGTAGAAGTAGGAGGGACAGGGGTCGGCCAAGAGACCCAGTACTTC
CDR3 protein: CASSVEVGGTGVGQETQYF
J gene: TRBJ2-5
V gene: TRBV9
clone size: once
D gene: TRBD1

CDR3 DNA: TGTGCCAGCAACGACCGGGACTCGTATAATGAAAAACTGTTTTTT
CDR3 protein: CASNDRDSYNEKLFF
J gene: TRBJ1-4
V gene: TRBV6-1
clone size: NA
D gene: NA

CDR3 DNA: TGTGCCAGCGGTAGGGAGACAGATACGCAGTATTTT
CDR3 protein: CASGRETDTQYF
J gene: TRBJ2-3
V gene: TRBV28
clone size: NA
D gene: NA

CDR3 DNA: TGCGCCAGCAGCCAAGTCCGACAGGGAGGTCGGGATGGCTACACCTTC
CDR3 protein: CASSQVRQGGRDGYTF
J gene: TRBJ1-2
V gene: TRBV4-1
clone size: few
D gene: TRBD1

CDR3 DNA: TGTGCCAGCAGCTTAACATTGCGGGGGGGCCCGGAGTTCTTC
CDR3 protein: CASSLTLRGGPEFF
J gene: TRBJ2-1
V gene: TRBV5-6
clone size: NA
D gene: TRBD2

CDR3 DNA: TGTGCCAGCAGTGTTGGGGGAGGCGGCTACACCTTC
CDR3 protein: CASSVGGGGYTF
J gene: TRBJ1-2
V gene: TRBV2
clone size: NA
D gene: NA

CDR3 DNA: TGTGCCAGCAGCCGCCCGGGACAGATGAACATTCAGTACTTC
CDR3 protein: CASSRPGQMNIQYF
J gene: TRBJ2-4
V gene: TRBV6-6
clone size: NA
D gene: TRBD1

CDR3 DNA: TGTGCCAGCAGCTTAGGGGGGGATCAGCCCCAGCATTTT
CDR3 protein: CASSLGGDQPQHF
J gene: TRBJ1-5
V gene: TRBV7-9
clone size: few
D gene: NA

CDR3 DNA: TGTGCCAGCAGCTTAAGGGGCTATCAGCCCCAGCATTTT
CDR3 protein: CASSLRGYQPQHF
J gene: TRBJ1-5
V gene: TRBV11-3
clone size: NA
D gene: NA

CDR3 DNA: TGTGCCAGCAGTGGCCCTCCCGGGACTAGCGGGGGAAATGAGCAGTTCTTC
CDR3 protein: CASSGPPGTSGGNEQFF
J gene: TRBJ2-1
V gene: TRBV6-1
clone size: NA
D gene: TRBD2

CDR3 DNA: TGCGCCAGCAGCCAAGAACCCCCGGGGGGGACTGAAGCTTTCTTT
CDR3 protein: CASSQEPPGGTEAFF
J gene: TRBJ1-1
V gene: TRBV4-1
clone size: NA
D gene: NA

CDR3 DNA: TGTGCCAGCAGAAGAGCGGGACTCCCCTTAGGTGAAGCTTTCTTT
CDR3 protein: CASRRAGLPLGEAFF
J gene: TRBJ1-1
V gene: TRBV7-2
clone size: NA
D gene: NA

CDR3 DNA: TGTGCCAGCAGCTTTGAGCCAGATACGCAGTATTTT
CDR3 protein: CASSFEPDTQYF
J gene: TRBJ2-3
V gene: TRBV5-4
clone size: NA
D gene: NA

CDR3 DNA: TGTGCCAGCAGTGAATGGCGGGAGGGGACCGGGGAGCTGTTTTTT
CDR3 protein: CASSEWREGTGELFF
J gene: TRBJ2-2
V gene: TRBV6-1
clone size: once
D gene: TRBD2

CDR3 DNA: TGTGCCAGCAGCTTTGGTCCAGCGGGGATATACAATGAGCAGTTCTTC
CDR3 protein: CASSFGPAGIYNEQFF
J gene: TRBJ2-1
V gene: TRBV7-3
clone size: NA
D gene: TRBD2

CDR3 DNA: TGCAGCGACAGGGAAGGCTATGGCTACACCTTC
CDR3 protein: CSDREGYGYTF
J gene: TRBJ1-2
V gene: TRBV29-1
clone size: NA
D gene: NA